A selection of T cell receptor beta chains follows, all from one sample in a study of human T cells and chemical hapten exposure. MiXCR was run by TCRdb on the RACE reads, yielding one entry per CDR3 protein. Among about 84,000 distinct CDR3 sequences listed, 8.5% to 12% were seen once. Sequencing was performed on whole blood, taken in connection with sensitization to the hapten diphenylcyclopropenone (DPC). The receptor set was obtained from a woman between 50 and 59 years old with alopecia areata. Some clones in this sample may be carry-over from other donors' samples. CDR3s include the opening cysteine and the closing phenylalanine or tryptophan. The order of the fields is D gene, V gene, clone size, J gene, CDR3 DNA, CDR3 protein. A D gene is named only where the DNA matches it firmly. Size is omitted from some rows. Given values are once, few, many or a class for expanded clones.

>.|TRBV2|.|TRBJ1-2
TGTGCCAGCAGTGAAGGCCTTAACTATGGCTACACCTTC
CASSEGLNYGYTF
>TRBD2|TRBV5-1|few|TRBJ2-1
TGCGCCAGCAGCCGGACTAGCGGTTCCTACAATGAGCAGTTCTTC
CASSRTSGSYNEQFF
>.|TRBV7-6|.|TRBJ2-7
TGTGCCAGCAGCCCATTCTCGGATTCAGCCACCTACGAGCAGTACTTC
CASSPFSDSATYEQYF
>.|TRBV5-4|.|TRBJ2-2
TGTGCCAGCAGTTCCACCCCAGGGAACACCGGGGAGCTTTTTTTT
CASSSTPGNTGELFF
>.|TRBV5-4|.|TRBJ2-3
TGTGCCAGCAGCCTAGGGACTTACACAGATACGCAGTATTTT
CASSLGTYTDTQYF
>.|TRBV28|.|TRBJ1-5
TGTGCCAGCCGAACCCATCAGCCCCAGCATTTT
CASRTHQPQHF
>.|TRBV19|.|TRBJ2-5
TGTGCCAGTAGTACCTTGGGGCGGGACAATCAAGAGACCCAGTACTTC
CASSTLGRDNQETQYF
>.|TRBV11-3|many|TRBJ2-7
TGTGCCAGCAGCCCTTACCGGAAGGATAGCTCCTACGAGCAGTACTTC
CASSPYRKDSSYEQYF
>TRBD1|TRBV7-9|.|TRBJ1-3
TGTGCCAGCAGCCGGTTGGGACAGGGATCGGTTGGAAACACCATATATTTT
CASSRLGQGSVGNTIYF
>.|TRBV28|.|TRBJ1-3
TGTGCCAGCAGAAACGGCCCGGGCCAAATTGGAAACACCATATATTTT
CASRNGPGQIGNTIYF
>TRBD1|TRBV28|few|TRBJ1-2
TGTGCCAGCAGTGGACAGGGAGTCGGAGGCTACACCTTC
CASSGQGVGGYTF
>.|TRBV6-1|many|TRBJ1-3
TGTGCCAGCAGCACGGCAGGGTTTGGACGAAACACCATATATTTT
CASSTAGFGRNTIYF
>TRBD2|TRBV12-3/TRBV12-4|few|TRBJ2-1
TGTGCCAGCAGTGCCCCTAGCGGGAGGAGGAATGAGCAGTTCTTC
CASSAPSGRRNEQFF
>.|TRBV5-1|few|TRBJ2-7
TGCGCCAGCAATCGCGGGGCGCCCCCCTACGAGCAGTACTTC
CASNRGAPPYEQYF
>TRBD2|TRBV28|once|TRBJ2-1
TGTGCCAGCACCGTACTAGCGGGAGGGCCAGTTGAGCAGTTCTTC
CASTVLAGGPVEQFF
>TRBD2|TRBV28|.|TRBJ2-3
TGTGCCAGCAGTCTCGGGACTAGCGGGAGTGGGAATACGCAGTATTTT
CASSLGTSGSGNTQYF
>.|TRBV20-1|.|TRBJ2-2
TGCAGTGCTTCGAGCCCGAACACCGGGGAGCTGTTTTTT
CSASSPNTGELFF
>TRBD1|TRBV14|many|TRBJ2-6
TGTGCCACCGGACAGGGCTTCCTGACTTTC
CATGQGFLTF
>TRBD2|TRBV30|many|TRBJ2-1
TGTGCCTGGGCTAGCGGGAGGGCTGTGAAGAGTGAGCAGTTCTTC
CAWASGRAVKSEQFF
>TRBD1|TRBV5-5|many|TRBJ1-5
TGTGCCAGCAGCTCGGGGACAGCGAGGAATCAGCCCCAGCATTTT
CASSSGTARNQPQHF
>.|TRBV12-3/TRBV12-4|.|TRBJ2-2
TGTGCCAGCAGTTTAGCTTGGGACAGGGAGCTGTTTTTT
CASSLAWDRELFF
>TRBD2|TRBV7-2|many|TRBJ2-1
TGTGCCAGCACCCCATTTCTAGCGGGGGGAGAGCAGTTCTTC
CASTPFLAGGEQFF
>.|TRBV11-2|many|TRBJ2-5
TGTGCCAGCAGCTTAGATGGTAGAGTTGAGACCCAGTACTTC
CASSLDGRVETQYF
>.|TRBV12-5|few|TRBJ2-3
TGTGCTAGTGCGGATCTCCAACCGTCAGATACGCAGTATTTT
CASADLQPSDTQYF
>.|TRBV12-3/TRBV12-4|few|TRBJ2-2
TGTGCCAGCAGTTTATGGTTCACCGGGTCCGGGGAGCTGTTTTTT
CASSLWFTGSGELFF